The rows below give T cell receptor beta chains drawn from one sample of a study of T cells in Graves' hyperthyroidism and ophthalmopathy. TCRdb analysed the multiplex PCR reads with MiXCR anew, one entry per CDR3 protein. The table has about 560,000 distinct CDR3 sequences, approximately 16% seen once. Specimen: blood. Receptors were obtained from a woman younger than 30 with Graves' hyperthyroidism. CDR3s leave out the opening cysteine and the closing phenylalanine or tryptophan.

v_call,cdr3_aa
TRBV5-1,ASSVTVQETQY
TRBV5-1,ASSLGGRRNIQY
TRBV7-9,ASSLGQVVADTQY
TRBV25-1,ASSSIAGAGETQY
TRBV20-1,SAPSPQPGLRGGGYT
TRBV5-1,ASRPYTGGIYEQY
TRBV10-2,ASSTTGSVSAF
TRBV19,ASSMIGMSTGELF
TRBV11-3,ASSFQVGNEQF
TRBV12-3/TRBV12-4,ASRRTSGGNNEQF
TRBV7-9,ASSTESGEGTGELF
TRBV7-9,ASSFSVSKGFYGYT
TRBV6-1,ASSQDRGWARGGGYQETQY
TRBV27,ASSFQGRTNQPQH
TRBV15,ATSRERLVQLNTEAF
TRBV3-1,ASSARLAGGPMDTQY
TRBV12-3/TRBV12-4,ASNVGGLTNTEAF
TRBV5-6,ASSFSGGSYNEQF
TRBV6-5,ASSYTDGYEQY
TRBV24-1,ATSIGQGHTDTQY
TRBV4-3,ASSQDRAALSTEAF
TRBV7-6,ASSPVPPALTDTQY
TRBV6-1,ASSVRGGESGEQY
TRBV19,ASRTNTGGRVAF
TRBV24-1,ATSDYRGETQY
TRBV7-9,ASSTQGEASPLH
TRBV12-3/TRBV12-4,ASSLSPRRLGTEAF
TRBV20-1,SARLAASYEQY
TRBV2,ATRGTSGTNEQF
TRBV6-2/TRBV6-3,ASSYSPRNEQF
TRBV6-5,ASSYSSGRTANQPQH
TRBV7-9,ASSREGTGYT
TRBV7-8,ASRLQGARTDTQY
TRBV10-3,AIRQDTLQEQY
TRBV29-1,SVFGIQRASSYNEQF
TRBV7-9,ASSYGTGREQF
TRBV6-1,ASSEASGGVYEQY
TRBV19,ASRETSGRALEQF
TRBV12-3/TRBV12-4,ASSFRGNGYT
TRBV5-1,ASKDYTNTGELF